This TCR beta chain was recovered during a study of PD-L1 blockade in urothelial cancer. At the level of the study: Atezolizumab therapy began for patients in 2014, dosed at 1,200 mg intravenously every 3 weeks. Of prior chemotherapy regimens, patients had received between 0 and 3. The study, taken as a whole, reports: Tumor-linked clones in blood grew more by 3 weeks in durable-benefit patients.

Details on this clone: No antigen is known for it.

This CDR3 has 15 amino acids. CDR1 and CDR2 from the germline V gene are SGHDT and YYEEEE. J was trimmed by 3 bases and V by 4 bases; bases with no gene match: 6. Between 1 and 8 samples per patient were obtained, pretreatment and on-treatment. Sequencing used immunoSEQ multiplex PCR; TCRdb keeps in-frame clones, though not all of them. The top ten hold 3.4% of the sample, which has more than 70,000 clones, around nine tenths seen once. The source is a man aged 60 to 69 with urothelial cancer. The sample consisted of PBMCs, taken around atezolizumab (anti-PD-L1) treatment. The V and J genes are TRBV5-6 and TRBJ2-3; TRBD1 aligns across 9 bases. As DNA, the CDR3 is TGTGCCAGCAGCAAACCGACAGGGGGTACAGATACGCAGTATTTT. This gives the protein CASSKPTGGTDTQYF.